This section outlines one T cell receptor beta chain sequence together with its context. The target antigen is unknown. Brentuximab vedotin exposure varied, and every patient relapsed after autologous stem cell transplantation. The data originate from a study of PD-1 blockade in classical Hodgkin lymphoma. Broader study findings: At C4D1, TCR diversity had climbed significantly for CD4+ cells, though not for CD8+ cells. No one has yet defined what causes the repertoire differences, which may be disease activity or prior therapy. Lower baseline TCR diversity was reported for newly diagnosed patients than for healthy donors.

TCRdb's copy holds only in-frame clones and misses some; the assay was immunoSEQ multiplex PCR. The table lists around 58,000 clones, about 88% of them singletons. The CDR3 runs to 13 residues. Germline V lookup: CDR1 MDHEN, CDR2 SYDVKM. Trimming shortened V by 3 bases and J by 6 bases, and 9 bases separated the two germline ends. The source is a human donor with classical Hodgkin lymphoma. The rearrangement links TRBV28 to TRBJ2-1; tentative D call: TRBD1 (6 bases). The sequencing here drew on peripheral blood mononuclear cells (PBMCs), taken at baseline. CDR3: CASSFQGINEQFF. Here the CDR3 DNA reads TGTGCCAGCAGTTTTCAGGGGATCAATGAGCAGTTCTTC.